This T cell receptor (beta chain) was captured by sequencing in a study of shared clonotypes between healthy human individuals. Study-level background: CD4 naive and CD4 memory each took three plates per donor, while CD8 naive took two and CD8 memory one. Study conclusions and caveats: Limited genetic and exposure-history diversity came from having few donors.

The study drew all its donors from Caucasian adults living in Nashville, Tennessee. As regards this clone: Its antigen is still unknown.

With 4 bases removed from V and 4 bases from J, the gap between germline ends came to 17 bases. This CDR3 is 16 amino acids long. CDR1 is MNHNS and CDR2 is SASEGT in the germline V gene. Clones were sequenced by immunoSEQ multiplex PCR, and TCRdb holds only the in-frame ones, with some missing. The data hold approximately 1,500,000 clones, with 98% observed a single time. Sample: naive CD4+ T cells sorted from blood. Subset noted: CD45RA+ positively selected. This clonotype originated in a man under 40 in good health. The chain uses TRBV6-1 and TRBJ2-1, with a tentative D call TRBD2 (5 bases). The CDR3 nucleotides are TGTGCCAGCAGTGCGTTAGGGTTAGCGAGTTACAATGAGCAGTTCTTC. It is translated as CASSALGLASYNEQFF.